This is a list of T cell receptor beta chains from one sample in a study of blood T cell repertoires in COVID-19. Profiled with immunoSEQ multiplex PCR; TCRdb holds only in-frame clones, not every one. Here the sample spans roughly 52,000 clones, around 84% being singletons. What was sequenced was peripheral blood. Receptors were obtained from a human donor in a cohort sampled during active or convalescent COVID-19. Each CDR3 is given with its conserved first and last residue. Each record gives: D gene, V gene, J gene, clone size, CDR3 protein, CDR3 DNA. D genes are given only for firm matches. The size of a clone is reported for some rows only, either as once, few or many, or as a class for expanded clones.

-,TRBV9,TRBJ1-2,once,CASSVGAGEGYTF,TGTGCCAGCAGCGTAGGAGCCGGGGAGGGCTACACCTTC
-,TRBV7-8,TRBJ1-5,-,CASSPGRLNQPQHF,TGTGCCAGCAGCCCCGGTCGCCTCAATCAGCCCCAGCATTTT
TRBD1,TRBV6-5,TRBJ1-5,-,CASSPPGQPNQPQHF,TGTGCCAGCAGTCCCCCGGGACAGCCCAATCAGCCCCAGCATTTT
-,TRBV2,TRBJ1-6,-,CASSEGRDKSPLHF,TGTGCCAGCAGTGAGGGCAGGGATAAATCACCCCTCCACTTT
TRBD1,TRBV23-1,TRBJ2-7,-,CASSLPPGTAPRGPSYEQYF,TGCGCCAGCAGTCTCCCGCCCGGGACAGCGCCTCGCGGGCCTTCCTACGAGCAGTACTTC
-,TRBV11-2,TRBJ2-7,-,CASSPPGTHYYEQYF,TGTGCCAGCAGCCCCCCCGGGACACACTACTACGAGCAGTACTTC
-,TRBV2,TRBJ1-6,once,CASSEETANLNSPLHF,TGTGCCAGCAGTGAGGAGACAGCCAATCTTAATTCACCCCTCCACTTT
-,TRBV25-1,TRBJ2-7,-,CASSLTYEQYF,TGTGCCAGCAGTTTAACATACGAGCAGTACTTC
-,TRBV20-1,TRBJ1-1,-,CSASQGAEAFF,TGCAGTGCTAGCCAAGGGGCTGAAGCTTTCTTT
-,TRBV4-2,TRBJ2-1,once,CASSQGRGRSYYNEQFF,TGTGCCAGCAGCCAAGGGCGGGGGCGGAGCTATTACAATGAGCAGTTCTTC
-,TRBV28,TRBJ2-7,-,CASSLSSAYEQYF,TGTGCCAGCAGTTTATCCAGTGCATACGAGCAGTACTTC
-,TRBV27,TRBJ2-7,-,CASALGAGEQYF,TGTGCCAGCGCCTTGGGGGCGGGCGAGCAGTACTTC
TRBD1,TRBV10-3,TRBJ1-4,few,CAISESGTATNEKLFF,TGTGCCATCAGTGAGTCAGGGACAGCAACTAATGAAAAACTGTTTTTT
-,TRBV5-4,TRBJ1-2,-,CASSLGTSYGYTF,TGTGCCAGCAGCTTGGGGACAAGCTATGGCTACACCTTC
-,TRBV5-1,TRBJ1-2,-,CASSSVGRPYGYTF,TGCGCCAGCAGCTCGGTGGGGAGGCCCTATGGCTACACCTTC
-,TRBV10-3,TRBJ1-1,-,CAISGETGNTEAFF,TGTGCCATCAGTGGGGAAACAGGGAACACTGAAGCTTTCTTT
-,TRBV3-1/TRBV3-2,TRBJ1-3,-,CASREGNTIYF,TGTGCCAGCAGAGAGGGAAACACCATATATTTT
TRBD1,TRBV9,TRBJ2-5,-,CASSVITGAGETQYF,TGTGCCAGCAGCGTCATAACAGGGGCCGGAGAGACCCAGTACTTC
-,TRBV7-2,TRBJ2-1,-,CASSSGEQFF,TGTGCCAGCAGCTCAGGTGAGCAGTTCTTC
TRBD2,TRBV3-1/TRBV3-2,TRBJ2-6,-,CASSRPGGTLTGANVLTF,TGTGCCAGCAGCCGACCGGGAGGGACCTTAACGGGGGCCAACGTCCTGACTTTC
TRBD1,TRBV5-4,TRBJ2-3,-,CASSLARQGLTDTQYF,TGTGCCAGCAGCTTGGCAAGACAGGGGCTGACAGATACGCAGTATTTT
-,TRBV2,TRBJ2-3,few,CASSGMPGDTQYF,TGTGCCAGCAGTGGGATGCCAGGTGATACGCAGTATTTT
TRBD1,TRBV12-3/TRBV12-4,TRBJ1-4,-,CASSDGTVEKLFF,TGTGCCAGCAGTGATGGGACAGTAGAAAAACTGTTTTTT
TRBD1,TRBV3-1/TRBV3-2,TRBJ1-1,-,CASSPTHRGPAFF,TGTGCCAGCAGCCCCACTCACAGGGGGCCAGCTTTCTTT
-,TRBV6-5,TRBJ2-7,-,CASSYSWQGPYEQYF,TGTGCCAGCAGTTACTCGTGGCAGGGCCCCTACGAGCAGTACTTC
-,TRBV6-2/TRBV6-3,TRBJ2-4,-,CASSKRGDLAKNIQYF,TGTGCCAGCAGCAAGCGAGGAGACCTAGCCAAAAACATTCAGTACTTC
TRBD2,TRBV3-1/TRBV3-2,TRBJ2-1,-,CASSQLRGGYHEQFF,TGTGCCAGCAGCCAACTCCGGGGAGGGTACCATGAGCAGTTCTTC
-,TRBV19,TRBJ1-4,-,CASSPQATNEKLFF,TGTGCCAGTAGTCCACAGGCAACTAATGAAAAACTGTTTTTT
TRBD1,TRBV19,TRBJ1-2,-,CASSRPGQGFGYTF,TGTGCCAGTAGTAGACCGGGACAGGGCTTCGGCTACACCTTC
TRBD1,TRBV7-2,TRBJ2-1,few,CASSPGQGYNEQFF,TGTGCCAGCAGCCCCGGACAGGGCTACAATGAGCAGTTCTTC
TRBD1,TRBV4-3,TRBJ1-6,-,CASSQDRTGTYSPLHF,TGCGCCAGCAGCCAAGATAGGACAGGGACCTATTCACCCCTCCACTTT
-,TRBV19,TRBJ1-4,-,CASSTPGATNEKLFF,TGTGCCAGTAGTACCCCGGGTGCAACTAATGAAAAACTGTTTTTT
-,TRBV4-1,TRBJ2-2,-,CASSQEGRGTGELFF,TGCGCCAGCAGCCAAGAGGGGCGAGGAACCGGGGAGCTGTTTTTT
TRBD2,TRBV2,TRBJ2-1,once,CASRAGTSVNNEQFF,TGTGCCAGCAGAGCCGGGACTAGCGTCAACAATGAGCAGTTCTTC
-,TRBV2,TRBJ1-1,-,CASSDDIRGGTMNTEAFF,TGTGCCAGCAGTGATGATATCAGGGGTGGGACCATGAACACTGAAGCTTTCTTT
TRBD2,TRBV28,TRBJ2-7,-,CASSSSSPLLAGYEQYF,TGTGCCAGCAGTTCCTCTTCACCTTTACTAGCGGGGTACGAGCAGTACTTC
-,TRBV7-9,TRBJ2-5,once,CASSLALLEGTQYF,TGTGCCAGCAGCTTAGCTTTACTGGAGGGGACCCAGTACTTC
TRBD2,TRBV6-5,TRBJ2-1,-,CASSYSLAGSYNEQFF,TGTGCCAGCAGTTACTCACTAGCGGGGAGCTACAATGAGCAGTTCTTC
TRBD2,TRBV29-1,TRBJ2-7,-,CSVVERGGPYEQYF,TGCAGCGTTGTAGAGCGGGGGGGCCCCTACGAGCAGTACTTC
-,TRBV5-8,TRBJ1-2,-,CASSLTSNYGYTF,TGTGCCAGCAGCTTGACATCTAACTATGGCTACACCTTC
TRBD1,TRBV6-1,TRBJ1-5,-,CASSETPTGGQPQHF,TGTGCCAGCAGTGAAACCCCGACAGGGGGTCAGCCCCAGCATTTT